The clone carrying this T cell receptor beta chain was seen a few times. Its matching antigen is unknown. This sample is drawn from a study of response to subunit inactivated influenza vaccine. Each CDR3 protein gets one entry after TCRdb re-called the RT-PCR reads with MiXCR. The data show 450,000 to 500,000 distinct CDR3 sequences, roughly 11% seen once. General study results and limits: It was the authors' suggestion that each seasonal influenza vaccination recruits few new T cells.

V shed 4 bases, J shed 6 bases, and the junction held 5 bases outside the gene matches. The CDR3 totals 15 residues. The genes are TRBV12-3 or TRBV12-4 and TRBJ1-4, with 10 nucleotides matching TRBD1. This TCR came from a man aged 50 to 60 who received an inactivated influenza vaccine. The specimen comprised PBMCs from blood, sampled 45 days after vaccination. This CDR3 is CASSSTGGGYEKLFF. CDR3 sequence (DNA): TGTGCCAGCAGTTCGACAGGGGGCGGATATGAAAAACTGTTTTTT.